The 5 T cell receptor beta chains listed next were all sequenced from one sample in a study of cytomegalovirus exposure and HLA in healthy donors (dated by TCRdb to about 2017). Library preparation employed the immunoSEQ multiplex PCR assay. TCRdb holds this immuneACCESS table with in-frame rearrangements only. Some clones are missing; in checked studies, unresolved V genes explain under half, and the rest has no known cause. Recorded for this sample are 200,000 to 300,000 clones; over 75% of them occurred a single time. The top ten clonotypes cover 12% of the sample. Sample: PBMCs. All receptors derive from a man between 18 and 29 years old in good health and CMV-seropositive.

This chain connects TRBV13 to TRBJ2-3; weak D call: TRBD2 (6 bases). Germline V gene data show CDR1 as PRHDT and CDR2 as FYEKMQ (reference sequence). The CDR3 has 17 residues. V dropped 5 bases and J dropped 5 bases, with 23 bases sitting between them. In DNA, the CDR3 is TGTGCCAGCAGCCGGAAACGAGGGCGGGACGCTCAAGATACGCAGTATTTT. Amino acids: CASSRKRGRDAQDTQYF.

A word on this clone: Other DNA sequences in this specimen translate into the identical CDR3. V usage is TRBV5-1 and J usage is TRBJ2-7; 7 bases are shared with TRBD1. V was pared by 4 bases and J by 4 bases, with 5 bases of the junction left unmatched. The CDR3 is 13 residues long. Germline assignment: CDR1 SGHRS and CDR2 YFSETQ. CDR3 nucleotides: TGCGCCAGCAGCCCAGGGACAGTGTACGAGCAGTACTTC. This gives the protein CASSPGTVYEQYF.

V gene TRBV19 combines with J gene TRBJ1-5; 9 bases line up with TRBD1. The germline gives CDR1 LNHDA, CDR2 SQIVND (reference sequence). After removal of 4 bases from V and 7 bases from J, the junction contained 5 bases not matched to a gene. The CDR3 runs to 14 residues. The CDR3 sequence is CASSTRTGDQPQHF. The DNA of the CDR3 is TGTGCCAGTAGTACCCGGACAGGGGACCAGCCCCAGCATTTT.

V and J are TRBV6-5 and TRBJ2-3; D gene unclear. This CDR3 region has 14 residues. With 0 bases removed from V and 0 bases from J, the gap between germline ends came to 4 bases. The germline V gene has CDR1 MNHEY and CDR2 SVGAGI. The CDR3 reads CASSYSSSTDTQYF. The CDR3 DNA reads as TGTGCCAGCAGTTACTCATCTAGCACAGATACGCAGTATTTT.

This chain uses TRBV14 with TRBJ2-7; 10 bases fit TRBD1. V was clipped by 1 base and J by 2 bases; unmatched bases: 2. The V gene's germline CDR1 is SGHDN and CDR2 FVKESK. The CDR3 runs 15 residues. The DNA for the CDR3 is TGTGCCAGCAGCCAAGGGGGGACAGGGGCCTACGAGCAGTACTTC. This encodes CASSQGGTGAYEQYF. Full variable domain (missing parts from reference TRBV14 and TRBJ2-7): EAGVTQFPSHSVIEKGQTVTLRCDPISGHDNLYWYRRVMGKEIKFLLHFVKESKQDESGMPNNRFLAERTGGTYSTLKVQPAELEDSGVYFCASSQGGTGAYEQYFGPGTRLTVT.